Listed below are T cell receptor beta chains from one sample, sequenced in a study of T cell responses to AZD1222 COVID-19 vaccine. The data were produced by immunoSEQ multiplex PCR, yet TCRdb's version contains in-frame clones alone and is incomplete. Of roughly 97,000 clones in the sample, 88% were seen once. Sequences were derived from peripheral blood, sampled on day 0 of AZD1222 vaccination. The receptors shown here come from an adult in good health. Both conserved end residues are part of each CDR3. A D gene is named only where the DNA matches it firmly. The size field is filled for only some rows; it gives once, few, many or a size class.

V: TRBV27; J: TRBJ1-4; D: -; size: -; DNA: TGTGCCAGCAGTTCCCCGATCCCCGGGGAAAAACTGTTTTTT; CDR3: CASSSPIPGEKLFF
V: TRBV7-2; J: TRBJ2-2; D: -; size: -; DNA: TGTGCCAGCAGTTCCGGGGCGACTTACACCGGGGAGCTGTTTTTT; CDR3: CASSSGATYTGELFF
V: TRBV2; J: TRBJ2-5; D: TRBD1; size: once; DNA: TGTGCCAGCAGTGAAAGCAGGGGGAAAGAGACCCAGTACTTC; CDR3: CASSESRGKETQYF
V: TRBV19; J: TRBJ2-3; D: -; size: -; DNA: TGTGCCAGTAGTCCCACCTCTAGCACAGATACGCAGTATTTT; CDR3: CASSPTSSTDTQYF
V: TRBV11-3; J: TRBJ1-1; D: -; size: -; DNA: TGTGCCAGCAGCCCCTCGGGCTCTTACACTGAAGCTTTCTTT; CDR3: CASSPSGSYTEAFF
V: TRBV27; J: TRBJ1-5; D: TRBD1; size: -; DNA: TGTGCCAGCAGTTCGACAGGGGGCCTCAATCAGCCCCAGCATTTT; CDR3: CASSSTGGLNQPQHF
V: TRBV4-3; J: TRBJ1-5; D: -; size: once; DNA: TGCGCCAGCAGCCAAGGGGCAGTTCGCAATCAGCCCCAGCATTTT; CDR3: CASSQGAVRNQPQHF
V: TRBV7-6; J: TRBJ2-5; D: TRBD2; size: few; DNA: TGTGCCAGCAGCTTAGTGGTAGCGGGGTCTCAAGAGACCCAGTACTTC; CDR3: CASSLVVAGSQETQYF
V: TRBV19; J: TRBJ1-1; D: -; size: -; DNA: TGTGCCAGTAGTATAGTAACAGATCAATTGAACACTGAAGCTTTCTTT; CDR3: CASSIVTDQLNTEAFF
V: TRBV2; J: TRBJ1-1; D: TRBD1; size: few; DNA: TGTGCCAGCAGCAAGGGACAGGGAGGGACTGAAGCTTTCTTT; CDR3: CASSKGQGGTEAFF
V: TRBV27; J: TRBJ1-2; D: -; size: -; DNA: TGTGCCAGCGCTATGGGGACGGAGCTATGGAGCTACACCTTC; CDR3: CASAMGTELWSYTF
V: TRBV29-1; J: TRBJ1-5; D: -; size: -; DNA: TGCAGCGTAGGGTTTTGGGAGCATTTT; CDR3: CSVGFWEHF
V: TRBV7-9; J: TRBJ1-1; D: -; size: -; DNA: TGTGCCAGCAGCTTAGAGGGAGAGAACACTGAAGCTTTCTTT; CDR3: CASSLEGENTEAFF
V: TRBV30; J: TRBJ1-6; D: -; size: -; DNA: TGTGCCTGGAGTTTTGGGAGGGATTCACCCCTCCACTTT; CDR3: CAWSFGRDSPLHF
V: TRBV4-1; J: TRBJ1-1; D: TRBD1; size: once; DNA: TGCGCCAGCAGCCAAGGGGACAGGAGCACTGAAGCTTTCTTT; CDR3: CASSQGDRSTEAFF
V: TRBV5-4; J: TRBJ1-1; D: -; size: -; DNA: TGTGCCAGCAGCCAGGGACATAACACTGAAGCTTTCTTT; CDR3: CASSQGHNTEAFF
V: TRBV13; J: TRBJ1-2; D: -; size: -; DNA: TGTGCCAGCGGGTCGCTAGGGGGGGACTATGGCTACACCTTC; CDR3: CASGSLGGDYGYTF
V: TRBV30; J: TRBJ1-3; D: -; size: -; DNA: TGTGCCTGGAGTAAGACAAGATTCTCTGGAAACACCATATATTTT; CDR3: CAWSKTRFSGNTIYF
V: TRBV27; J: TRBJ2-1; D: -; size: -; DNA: TGTGCCAGCAGTTTAGGGAGGTCAAAGCAGTTCTTC; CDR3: CASSLGRSKQFF
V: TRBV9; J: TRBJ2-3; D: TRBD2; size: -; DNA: TGTGCCAGCAGCGAGCTCAGACTAGCGGGGAACACAGATACGCAGTATTTT; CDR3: CASSELRLAGNTDTQYF
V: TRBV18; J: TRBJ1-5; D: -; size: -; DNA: TGTGCCAGCTCACCAGGACAGAATAGCAATCAGCCCCAGCATTTT; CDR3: CASSPGQNSNQPQHF
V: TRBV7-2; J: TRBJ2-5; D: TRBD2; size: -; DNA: TGTGCCAGCAGCTTAGGACTAGCGGGGGGGCAAGAGACCCAGTACTTC; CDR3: CASSLGLAGGQETQYF
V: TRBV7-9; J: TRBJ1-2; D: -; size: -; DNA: TGTGCCAGCAGCTTAGACTACAGGGAAAGTGTCTATGGCTACACCTTC; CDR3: CASSLDYRESVYGYTF
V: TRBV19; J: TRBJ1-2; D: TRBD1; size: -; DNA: TGTGCCAGTAGAAGGGACAGGTCTAACTATGGCTACACCTTC; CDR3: CASRRDRSNYGYTF
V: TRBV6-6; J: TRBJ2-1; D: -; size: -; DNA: TGTGCCAGCAGTTACTCCGGGCCCACAGATGAGCAGTTCTTC; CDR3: CASSYSGPTDEQFF
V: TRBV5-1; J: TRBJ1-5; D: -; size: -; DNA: TGCGCCAGCAGCTTCATCCCGGGGGCCGATCAGCCCCAGCATTTT; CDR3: CASSFIPGADQPQHF
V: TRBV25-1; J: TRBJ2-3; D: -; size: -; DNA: TGTGCCAGCAGTGAATATTCTCTCACAGATACGCAGTATTTT; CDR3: CASSEYSLTDTQYF
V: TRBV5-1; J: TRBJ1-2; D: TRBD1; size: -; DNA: TGCGCCAGCAGCAGCTACAGGGGAGGGGGGCTTGGCTACACCTTC; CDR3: CASSSYRGGGLGYTF
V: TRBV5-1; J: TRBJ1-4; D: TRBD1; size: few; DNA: TGCGCCAGCAGCAGGGGACAGGGGAATGAAAAACTGTTTTTT; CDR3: CASSRGQGNEKLFF
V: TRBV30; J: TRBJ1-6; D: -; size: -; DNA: TGTGCCTGGAGTGGACCCGATCCCGCACCCCTCCACTTT; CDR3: CAWSGPDPAPLHF
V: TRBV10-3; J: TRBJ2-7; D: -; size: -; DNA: TGTGCCATCAGAAGGGCTAGCGACGAACACGAGCAGTACTTC; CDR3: CAIRRASDEHEQYF
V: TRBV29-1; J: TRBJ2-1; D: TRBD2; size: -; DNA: TGCAGCGTTTTCCAGCGGGGGCTATACAATGAGCAGTTCTTC; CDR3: CSVFQRGLYNEQFF
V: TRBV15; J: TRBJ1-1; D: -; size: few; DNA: TGTGCCACCAGCGGAGGGCAGGGGTACGAACGGAGTGAAGCTTTCTTT; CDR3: CATSGGQGYERSEAFF
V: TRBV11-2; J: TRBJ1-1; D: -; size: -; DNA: TGTGCCAGCAGTTCCGCGCAGGGTGACACTGAAGCTTTCTTT; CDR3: CASSSAQGDTEAFF
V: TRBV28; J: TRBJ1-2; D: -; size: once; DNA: TGTGCCAGCAGCCTACCCCTTCTCAGACAAAGTGGCTACACCTTC; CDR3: CASSLPLLRQSGYTF
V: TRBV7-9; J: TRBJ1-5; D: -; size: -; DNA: TGTGCCAGCAGCCATGCTAGCAATCAGCCCCAGCATTTT; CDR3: CASSHASNQPQHF
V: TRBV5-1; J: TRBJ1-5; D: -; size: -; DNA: TGCGCCAGCAGCTTGGTAGGGGGGTCGGGGCAGCCCCAGCATTTT; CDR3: CASSLVGGSGQPQHF
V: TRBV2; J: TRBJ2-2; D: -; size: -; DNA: TGTGCCAGCAGTGTTAGGGGGAACACCGGGGAGCTGTTTTTT; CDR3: CASSVRGNTGELFF
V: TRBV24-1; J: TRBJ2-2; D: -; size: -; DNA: TGTGCCACCAGTGATTTGCTGGGGACCGGGGAGCTGTTTTTT; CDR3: CATSDLLGTGELFF
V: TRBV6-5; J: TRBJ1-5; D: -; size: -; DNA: TGTGCCAGCAGTTACCTGGGCCGAGACCCCAAGTGGCATTTT; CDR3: CASSYLGRDPKWHF
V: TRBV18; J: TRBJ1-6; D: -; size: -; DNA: TGTGCCAGCTCACCCTTACAGGGAGGTAATTCACCCCTCCACTTT; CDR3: CASSPLQGGNSPLHF
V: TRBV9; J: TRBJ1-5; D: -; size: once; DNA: TGTGCCAGCAGCCCCGGGGCAGCCAGCAATCAGCCCCAGCATTTT; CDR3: CASSPGAASNQPQHF
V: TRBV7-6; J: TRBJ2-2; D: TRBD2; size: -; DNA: TGTGCCAGCAGCTTAGGCAGCGGGGGGGCCGGGGAGCTGTTTTTT; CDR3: CASSLGSGGAGELFF
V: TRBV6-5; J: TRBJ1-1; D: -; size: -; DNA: TGTGCCAGCAGCAAAAACAGGGATGGGGACACTGAAGCTTTCTTT; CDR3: CASSKNRDGDTEAFF
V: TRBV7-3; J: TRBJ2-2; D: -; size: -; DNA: TGTGCCAGCAGCTTGGGCCGAGTCGGCGGGGAGCTGTTTTTT; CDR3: CASSLGRVGGELFF
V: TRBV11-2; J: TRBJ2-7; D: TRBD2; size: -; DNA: TGTGCCAGCAGCTTAACTAGCGGGGGCCTCAACTACGAGCAGTACTTC; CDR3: CASSLTSGGLNYEQYF
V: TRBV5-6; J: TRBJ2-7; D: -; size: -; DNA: TGTGCCAGCGGGCATTACAGCGACGAGCAGTACTTC; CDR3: CASGHYSDEQYF
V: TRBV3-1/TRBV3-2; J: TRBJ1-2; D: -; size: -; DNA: TGTGCCAGCAGCACAGTAGCGTTGGCCGGGACTCGAGGCTACACCTTC; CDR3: CASSTVALAGTRGYTF
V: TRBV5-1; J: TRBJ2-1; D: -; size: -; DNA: TGCGCCAGCAGCCCGACCAGCTCCTACAATGAGCAGTTCTTC; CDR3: CASSPTSSYNEQFF
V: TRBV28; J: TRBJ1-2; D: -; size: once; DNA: TGTGCCAGCAGGTTCGGGGGGCAGGTTGGCTACACCTTC; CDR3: CASRFGGQVGYTF
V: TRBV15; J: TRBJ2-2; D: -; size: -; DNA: TGTGCCACCGGGGCTAGGGCGAACACCGGGGAGCTGTTTTTT; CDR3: CATGARANTGELFF